This T cell receptor (beta chain) is drawn from a study of early stage breast cancer tumors. Across the whole study: Of around 16 invasive breast tumors, more than ten were hormone receptor-positive, HER2-negative. Findings and caveats of the study: Compared with adjacent normal breast tissue, tumors showed 2.5 to 3-fold greater T cell density and higher clonality.

Using immunoSEQ multiplex PCR, the repertoire was profiled, and TCRdb retains in-frame clones only, with some absent. The table has 8,500 to 10,000 clones, 65% to 75% seen once. V was shortened by 3 bases and J by 1 base, with 10 bases between the two germline ends. The germline gives CDR1 MNHNS, CDR2 SASEGT. The CDR3 is 15 amino acids. By its share, this clone is medium-sized. Its matching antigen is unknown. The rearrangement uses TRBV6-1 and TRBJ1-5, with a possible D match to TRBD1 (5 bases). The clonotype comes from a person in their sixties with breast cancer. The sample comprised normal breast tissue next to the tumor. CDR3 protein: CASSDGAGSNQPQHF. CDR3 in DNA: TGTGCCAGCAGTGACGGGGCGGGAAGCAATCAGCCCCAGCATTTT.